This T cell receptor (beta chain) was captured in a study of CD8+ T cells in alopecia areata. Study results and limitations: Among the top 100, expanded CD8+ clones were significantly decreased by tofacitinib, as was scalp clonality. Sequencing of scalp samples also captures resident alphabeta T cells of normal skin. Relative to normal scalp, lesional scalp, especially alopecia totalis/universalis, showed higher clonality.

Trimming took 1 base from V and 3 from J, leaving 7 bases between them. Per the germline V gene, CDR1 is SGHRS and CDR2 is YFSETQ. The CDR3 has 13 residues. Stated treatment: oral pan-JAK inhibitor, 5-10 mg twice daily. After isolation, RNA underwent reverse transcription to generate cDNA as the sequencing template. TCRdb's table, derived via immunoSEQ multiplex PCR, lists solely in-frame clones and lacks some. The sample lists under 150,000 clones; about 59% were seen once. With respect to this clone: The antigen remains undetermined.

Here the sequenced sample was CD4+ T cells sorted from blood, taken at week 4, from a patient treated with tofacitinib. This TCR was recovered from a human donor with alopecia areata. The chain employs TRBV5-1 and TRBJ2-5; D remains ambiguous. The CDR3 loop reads CASSLSAEETQYF. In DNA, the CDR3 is TGCGCCAGCAGCTTGTCCGCCGAAGAGACCCAGTACTTC.